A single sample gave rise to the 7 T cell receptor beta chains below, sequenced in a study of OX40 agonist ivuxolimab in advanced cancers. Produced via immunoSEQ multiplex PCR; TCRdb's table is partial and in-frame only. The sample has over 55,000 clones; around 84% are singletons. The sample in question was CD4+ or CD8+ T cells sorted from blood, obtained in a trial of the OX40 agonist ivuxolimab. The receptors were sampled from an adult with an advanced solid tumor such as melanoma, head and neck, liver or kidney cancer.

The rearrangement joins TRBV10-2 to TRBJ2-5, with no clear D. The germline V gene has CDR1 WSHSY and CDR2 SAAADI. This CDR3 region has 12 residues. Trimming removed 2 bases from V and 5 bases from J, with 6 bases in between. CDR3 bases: TGCGCCAGCAGTGAGCTTGCGGAGACCCAGTACTTC. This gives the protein CASSELAETQYF.

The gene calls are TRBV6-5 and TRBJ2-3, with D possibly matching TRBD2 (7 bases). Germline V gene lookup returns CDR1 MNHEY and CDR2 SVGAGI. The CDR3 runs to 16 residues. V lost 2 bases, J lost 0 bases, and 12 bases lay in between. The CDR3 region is CASSYRGGGSTDTQYF. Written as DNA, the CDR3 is TGTGCCAGCAGTTACCGTGGCGGGGGCAGCACAGATACGCAGTATTTT.

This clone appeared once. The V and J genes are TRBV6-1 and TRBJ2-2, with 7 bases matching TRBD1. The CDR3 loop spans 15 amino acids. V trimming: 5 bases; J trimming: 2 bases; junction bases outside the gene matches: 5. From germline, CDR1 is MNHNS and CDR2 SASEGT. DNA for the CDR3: TGTGCCAGCAGTTGGACAGGCGCCAACACCGGGGAGCTGTTTTTT. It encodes CASSWTGANTGELFF.

The CDR3 region is CASSLIKGAHGETQYF. The DNA of the CDR3 is TGTGCCAGCAGCCTGATCAAGGGGGCGCATGGAGAGACCCAGTACTTC. V usage is TRBV14 and J usage is TRBJ2-5; TRBD1 matches 7 bases. Looked up from germline, CDR1 is SGHDN and CDR2 is FVKESK. This CDR3 comprises 16 residues. J gave up 4 bases and V 4 bases, and 12 bases lay outside the gene matches.

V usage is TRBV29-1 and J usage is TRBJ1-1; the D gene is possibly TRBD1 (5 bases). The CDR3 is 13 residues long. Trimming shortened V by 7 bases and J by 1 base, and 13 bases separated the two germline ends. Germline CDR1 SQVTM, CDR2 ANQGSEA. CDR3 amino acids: CSGSRDGNTEAFF. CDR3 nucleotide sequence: TGCAGCGGCAGCAGGGACGGGAACACTGAAGCTTTCTTT.

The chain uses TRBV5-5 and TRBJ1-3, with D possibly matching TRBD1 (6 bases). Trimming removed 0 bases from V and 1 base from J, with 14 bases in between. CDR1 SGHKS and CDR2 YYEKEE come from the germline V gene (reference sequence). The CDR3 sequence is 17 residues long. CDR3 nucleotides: TGTGCCAGCAGCTTGGCGCCAGGGGCGAGTTCTGGAAACACCATATATTTT. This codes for CASSLAPGASSGNTIYF.

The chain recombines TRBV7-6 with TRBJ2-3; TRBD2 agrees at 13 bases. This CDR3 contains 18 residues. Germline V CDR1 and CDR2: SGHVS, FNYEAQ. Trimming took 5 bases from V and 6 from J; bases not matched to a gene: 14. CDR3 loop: CASSPPRTSGGPGDTQYF. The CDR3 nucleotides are TGTGCCAGCAGCCCCCCACGGACTAGCGGGGGCCCGGGGGATACGCAGTATTTT.